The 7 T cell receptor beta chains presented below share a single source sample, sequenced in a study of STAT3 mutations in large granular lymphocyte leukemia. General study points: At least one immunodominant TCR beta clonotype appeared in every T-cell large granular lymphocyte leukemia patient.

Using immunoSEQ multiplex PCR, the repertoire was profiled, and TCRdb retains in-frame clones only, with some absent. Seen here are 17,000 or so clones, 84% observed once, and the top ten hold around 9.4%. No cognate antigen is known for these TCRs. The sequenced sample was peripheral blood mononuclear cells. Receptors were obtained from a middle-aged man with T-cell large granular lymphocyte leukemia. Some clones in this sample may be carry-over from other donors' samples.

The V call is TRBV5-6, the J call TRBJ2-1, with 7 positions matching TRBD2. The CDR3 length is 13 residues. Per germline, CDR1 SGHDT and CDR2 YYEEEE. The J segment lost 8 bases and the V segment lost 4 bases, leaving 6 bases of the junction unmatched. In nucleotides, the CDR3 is TGTGCCAGCAGCGGTGGGGCGGGAGATGAGCAGTTCTTC. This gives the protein CASSGGAGDEQFF.

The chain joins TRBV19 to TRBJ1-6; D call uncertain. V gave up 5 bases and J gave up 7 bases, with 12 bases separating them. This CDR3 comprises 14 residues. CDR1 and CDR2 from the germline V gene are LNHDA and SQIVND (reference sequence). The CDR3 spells CASSGGTLNSPLHF. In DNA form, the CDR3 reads TGTGCCAGTAGTGGCGGCACCCTGAATTCACCCCTCCACTTT.

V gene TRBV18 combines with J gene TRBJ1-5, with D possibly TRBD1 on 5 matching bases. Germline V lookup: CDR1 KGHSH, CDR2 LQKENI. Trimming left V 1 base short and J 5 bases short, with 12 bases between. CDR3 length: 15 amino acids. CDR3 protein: CASSPRGGTDQPQHF. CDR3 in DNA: TGTGCCAGCTCACCACGGGGCGGGACGGATCAGCCCCAGCATTTT.

CDR3 nucleotide sequence: TGTGCCTTCAGACAGGGGAGGGACACCGGGGAGCTGTTTTTT. The encoded protein is CAFRQGRDTGELFF. This chain links TRBV30 with TRBJ2-2; TRBD1 is a possible D gene (8 bases). The CDR3 covers 14 residues. Germline assignment: CDR1 GTSNPN and CDR2 SVGIG (reference sequence). V was shortened by 7 bases and J by 3 bases, with 15 bases between the two germline ends. Drawing the rest from reference TRBV30 and TRBJ2-2, the complete variable domain is SQTIHQWPATLVQPVGSPLSLECTVEGTSNPNLYWYRQAAGRGLQLLFYSVGIGQISSEVPQNLSASRPQDRQFILSSKKLLLSDSGFYLCAFRQGRDTGELFFGEGSRLTVL.

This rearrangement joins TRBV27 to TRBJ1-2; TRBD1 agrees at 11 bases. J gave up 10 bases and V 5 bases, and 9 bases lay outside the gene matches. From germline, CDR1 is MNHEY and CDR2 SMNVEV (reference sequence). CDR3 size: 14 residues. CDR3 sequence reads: CASSPWTGGAYYTF. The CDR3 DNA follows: TGTGCCAGCAGTCCTTGGACAGGGGGCGCATACTACACCTTC.

CDR3 region: CASRPNHRDRGGSNQPQHF. The CDR3 DNA follows: TGTGCCAGTAGACCGAATCACCGGGACAGGGGAGGTAGCAATCAGCCCCAGCATTTT. The chain employs TRBV19 and TRBJ1-5, with 10 bases lining up with TRBD1. The V gene end was trimmed by 6 bases and the J gene end by 0 bases; junction bases not matched to a gene: 14. This CDR3 has 19 residues. Germline CDR1 and CDR2: LNHDA and SQIVND (reference sequence).

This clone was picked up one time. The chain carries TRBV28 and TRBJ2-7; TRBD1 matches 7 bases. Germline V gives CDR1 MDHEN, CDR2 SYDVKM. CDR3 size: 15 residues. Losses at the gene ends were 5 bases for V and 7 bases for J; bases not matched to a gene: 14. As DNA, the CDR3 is TGTGCCAGCAGTGGCTGGGACAGATCTACGTTGGAGCAGTACTTC. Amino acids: CASSGWDRSTLEQYF.